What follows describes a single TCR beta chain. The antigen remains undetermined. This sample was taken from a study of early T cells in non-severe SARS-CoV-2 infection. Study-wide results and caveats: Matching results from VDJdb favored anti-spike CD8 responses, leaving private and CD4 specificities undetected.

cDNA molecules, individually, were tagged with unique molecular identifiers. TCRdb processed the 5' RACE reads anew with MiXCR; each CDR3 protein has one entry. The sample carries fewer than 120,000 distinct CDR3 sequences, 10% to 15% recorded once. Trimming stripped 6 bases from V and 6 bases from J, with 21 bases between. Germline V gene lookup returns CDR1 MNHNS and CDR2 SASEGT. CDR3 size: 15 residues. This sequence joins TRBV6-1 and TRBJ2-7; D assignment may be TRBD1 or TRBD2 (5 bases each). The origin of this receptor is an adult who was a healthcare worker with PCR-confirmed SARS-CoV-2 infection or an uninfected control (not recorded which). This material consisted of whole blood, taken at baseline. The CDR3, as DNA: TGTGCCAGCAGCCGAATGGGGGAATCTATTACCGAGCAGTACTTC. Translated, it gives CASSRMGESITEQYF.